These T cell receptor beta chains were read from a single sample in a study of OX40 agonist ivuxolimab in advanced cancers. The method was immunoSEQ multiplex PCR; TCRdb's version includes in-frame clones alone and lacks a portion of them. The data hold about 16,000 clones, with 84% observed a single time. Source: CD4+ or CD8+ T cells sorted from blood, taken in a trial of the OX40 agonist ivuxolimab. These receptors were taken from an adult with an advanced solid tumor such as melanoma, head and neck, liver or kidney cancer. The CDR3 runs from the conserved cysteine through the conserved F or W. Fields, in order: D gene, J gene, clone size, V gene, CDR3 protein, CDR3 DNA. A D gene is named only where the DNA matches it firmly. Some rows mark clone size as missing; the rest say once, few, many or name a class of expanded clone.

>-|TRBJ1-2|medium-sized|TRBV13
CASSLGRGREGYGYTF
TGTGCCAGCAGCTTAGGCCGGGGCAGGGAGGGCTATGGCTACACCTTC
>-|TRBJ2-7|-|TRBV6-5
CASSYGVANEQYF
TGTGCCAGCAGTTACGGGGTAGCCAACGAGCAGTACTTC
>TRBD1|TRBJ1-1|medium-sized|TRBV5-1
CASSLGQYANTEAFF
TGCGCCAGCAGCCTGGGACAGTACGCGAACACTGAAGCTTTCTTT
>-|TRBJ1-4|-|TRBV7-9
CASSSLRAAGTNEKLFF
TGTGCCAGCAGCTCGCTTCGCGCAGCGGGTACTAATGAAAAACTGTTTTTT
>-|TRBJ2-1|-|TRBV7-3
CASSAGVQVEQFF
TGTGCCAGCAGCGCAGGCGTCCAGGTTGAGCAGTTCTTC
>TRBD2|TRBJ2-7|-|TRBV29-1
CSVERETGEQYF
TGCAGCGTTGAGCGGGAGACGGGCGAGCAGTACTTC
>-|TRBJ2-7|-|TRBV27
CASSLFRPTYEQYF
TGTGCCAGCAGTTTATTCAGGCCCACCTACGAGCAGTACTTC
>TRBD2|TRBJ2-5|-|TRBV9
CASSGPGGGAETQYF
TGTGCCAGCAGCGGGCCCGGGGGAGGGGCTGAGACCCAGTACTTC
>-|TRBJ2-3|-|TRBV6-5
CASSKQRTDTQYF
TGTGCCAGCAGCAAACAGCGCACAGATACGCAGTATTTT
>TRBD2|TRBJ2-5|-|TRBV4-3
CASSHTGLAGGPGETQYF
TGCGCCAGCAGCCACACCGGACTAGCGGGAGGGCCGGGAGAGACCCAGTACTTC
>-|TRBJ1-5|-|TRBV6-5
CASSSGRRNQPQHF
TGTGCCAGCAGTTCTGGTAGACGCAATCAGCCCCAGCATTTT
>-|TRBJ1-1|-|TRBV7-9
CASSPGQYYTEAFF
TGTGCCAGCAGCCCCGGGCAGTACTACACTGAAGCTTTCTTT
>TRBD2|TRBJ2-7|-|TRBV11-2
CASSDSGSAFNEQYF
TGTGCCAGCAGCGACAGCGGGAGTGCCTTTAACGAGCAGTACTTC
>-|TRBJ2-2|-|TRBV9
CASSPRTGRGSGELFF
TGTGCCAGCAGCCCGCGGACTGGGCGGGGTTCGGGGGAGCTGTTTTTT
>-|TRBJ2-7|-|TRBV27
CASSLTGFPTVEQYF
TGTGCCAGCAGTTTAACGGGGTTCCCAACGGTGGAGCAGTACTTC
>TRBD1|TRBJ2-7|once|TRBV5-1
CASSLGKGAGEQYF
TGCGCCAGCAGCTTGGGGAAGGGGGCAGGTGAGCAGTACTTC
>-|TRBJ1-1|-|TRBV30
CAWSGITGNTEAFF
TGTGCCTGGAGTGGGATTACAGGGAACACTGAAGCTTTCTTT
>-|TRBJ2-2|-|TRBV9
CASSVVGAMNTGELFF
TGTGCCAGCAGCGTAGTAGGGGCGATGAACACCGGGGAGCTGTTTTTT
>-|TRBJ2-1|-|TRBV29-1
CSARGTRSEQFF
TGCAGCGCCCGAGGGACCCGCAGTGAGCAGTTCTTC
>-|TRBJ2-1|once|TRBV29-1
CSVRGLGADPTPSYNEQFF
TGCAGCGTTCGGGGGCTCGGAGCGGACCCGACCCCCTCCTACAATGAGCAGTTCTTC
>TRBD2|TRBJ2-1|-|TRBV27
CASSLYAGDSYNEQFF
TGTGCCAGCAGTTTATATGCGGGGGACTCCTACAATGAGCAGTTCTTC
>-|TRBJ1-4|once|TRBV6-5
CASSYSNYGLGEKLFF
TGTGCCAGCAGTTACTCGAACTACGGGCTCGGTGAAAAACTGTTTTTT
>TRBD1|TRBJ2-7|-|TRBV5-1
CASSLAPGQSADF
TGCGCCAGCAGCTTGGCCCCGGGACAGTCGGCGGATTTC
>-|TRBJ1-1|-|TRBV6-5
CATRLGVNTEAFF
TGTGCCACCCGACTAGGGGTGAACACTGAAGCTTTCTTT
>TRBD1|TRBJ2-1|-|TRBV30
CASDGDRGSNEQFF
TGTGCCTCCGACGGGGACAGGGGGTCCAATGAGCAGTTCTTC
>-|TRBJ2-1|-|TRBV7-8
CASSDSGTEQFF
TGTGCCAGCAGCGACTCCGGGACTGAGCAGTTCTTC
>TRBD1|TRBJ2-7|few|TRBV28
CASSTLQGANEQYF
TGTGCCAGCAGTACCCTACAGGGGGCCAACGAGCAGTACTTC
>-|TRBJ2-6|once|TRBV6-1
CASSEQETGANVLTF
TGTGCCAGCAGTGAACAGGAAACTGGGGCCAACGTCCTGACTTTC
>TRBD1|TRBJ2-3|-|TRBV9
CASSVAGGGTDTQYF
TGTGCCAGCAGCGTAGCAGGGGGCGGCACAGATACGCAGTATTTT
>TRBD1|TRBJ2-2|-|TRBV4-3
CASSQEGGTANTGELFF
TGCGCCAGCAGCCAAGAAGGTGGGACAGCTAACACCGGGGAGCTGTTTTTT
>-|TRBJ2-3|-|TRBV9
CASSVGTIRNSDTQYF
TGTGCCAGCAGCGTAGGGACTATCCGGAATTCAGATACGCAGTATTTT
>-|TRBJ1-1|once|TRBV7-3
CASSLGAGAEAFF
TGTGCCAGCAGCTTAGGGGCAGGGGCGGAGGCTTTCTTT
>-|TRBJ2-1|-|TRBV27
CASSPRSLEQFF
TGTGCCAGCAGTCCCAGGTCGCTTGAGCAGTTCTTC
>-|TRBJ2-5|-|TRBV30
CAWTTTRLQGETQYF
TGTGCCTGGACTACGACCCGCCTGCAGGGGGAGACCCAGTACTTC
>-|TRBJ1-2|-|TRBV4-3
CASSQDYGRWGYGYTF
TGCGCCAGCAGCCAAGATTATGGCCGGTGGGGCTATGGCTACACCTTC
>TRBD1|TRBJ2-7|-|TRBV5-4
CASSRWVGTGFHEQYF
TGTGCCAGCAGCCGGTGGGTTGGGACAGGGTTCCACGAGCAGTACTTC
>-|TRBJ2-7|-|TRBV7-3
CASSHGGPPMEQYF
TGTGCCAGCAGTCACGGGGGACCTCCTATGGAGCAGTACTTC
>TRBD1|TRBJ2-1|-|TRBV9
CASSNGQGIGEQFF
TGTGCCAGCAGCAACGGACAGGGCATTGGTGAGCAGTTCTTC
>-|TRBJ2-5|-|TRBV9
CASSVVGVETQYF
TGTGCCAGCAGCGTAGTGGGTGTGGAGACCCAGTACTTC
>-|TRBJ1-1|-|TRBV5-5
CASSLDMTTEAFF
TGTGCCAGCAGCTTGGATATGACTACTGAAGCTTTCTTT
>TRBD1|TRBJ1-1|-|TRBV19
CASFQGGTEAFF
TGTGCCAGTTTTCAGGGGGGCACTGAAGCTTTCTTT
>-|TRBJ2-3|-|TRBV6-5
CASSRWNRADTQYF
TGTGCCAGCAGTCGGTGGAACAGGGCCGATACGCAGTATTTT
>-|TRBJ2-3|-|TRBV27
CASSLTNTDTQYF
TGTGCCAGCAGTTTGACAAACACAGATACGCAGTATTTT
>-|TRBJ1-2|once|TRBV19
CASIVPGSIYGYTF
TGTGCCAGTATCGTTCCAGGCTCGATCTATGGCTACACCTTC
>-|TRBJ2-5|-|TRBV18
CASSVQGSGQETQYF
TGTGCCAGCTCAGTACAGGGTTCGGGGCAAGAGACCCAGTACTTC
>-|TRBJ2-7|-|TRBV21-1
CASSEDVFGTSGIVYEQYF
TGTGCCAGCAGTGAGGACGTTTTCGGGACTAGCGGGATTGTGTACGAGCAGTACTTC
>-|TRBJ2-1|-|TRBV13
CASSPQWDTRNEQFF
TGTGCCAGCAGCCCCCAATGGGACACGCGGAATGAGCAGTTCTTC